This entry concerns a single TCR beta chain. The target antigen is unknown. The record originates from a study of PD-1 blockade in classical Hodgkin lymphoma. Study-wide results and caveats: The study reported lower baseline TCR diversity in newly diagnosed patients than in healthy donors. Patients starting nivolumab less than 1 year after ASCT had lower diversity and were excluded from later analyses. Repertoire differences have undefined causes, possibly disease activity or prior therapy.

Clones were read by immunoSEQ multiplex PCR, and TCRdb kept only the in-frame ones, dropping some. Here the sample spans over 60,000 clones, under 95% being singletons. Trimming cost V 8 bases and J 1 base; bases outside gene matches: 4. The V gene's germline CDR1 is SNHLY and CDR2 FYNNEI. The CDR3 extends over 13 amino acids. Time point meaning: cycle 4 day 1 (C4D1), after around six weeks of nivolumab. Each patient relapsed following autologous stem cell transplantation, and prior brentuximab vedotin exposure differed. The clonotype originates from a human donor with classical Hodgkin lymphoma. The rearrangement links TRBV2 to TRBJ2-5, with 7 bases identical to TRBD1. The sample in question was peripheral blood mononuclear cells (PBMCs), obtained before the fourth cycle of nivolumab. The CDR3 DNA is TGTGCCAGCCATAGGGACAGCCAAGAGACCCAGTACTTC. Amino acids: CASHRDSQETQYF. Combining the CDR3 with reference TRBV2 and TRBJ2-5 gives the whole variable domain EPEVTQTPSHQVTQMGQEVILRCVPISNHLYFYWYRQILGQKVEFLVSFYNNEISEKSEIFDDQFSVERPDGSNFTLKIRSTKLEDSAMYFCASHRDSQETQYFGPGTRLLVL.